Below are 16 T cell receptor beta chains sequenced from a single sample in a study of cytomegalovirus exposure and HLA in healthy donors. The PCR was carried out with 60 Vbeta primers and 13 Jbeta primers. Repertoires were generated with immunoSEQ multiplex PCR, while TCRdb's copy carries only in-frame clones and drops some. The table records around 180,000 clones, approximately 88% of them present only once. The sequenced sample consisted of PBMCs. The receptors were sampled from a boy under 10 years old in good health and CMV-seronegative.

The chain combines TRBV30 with TRBJ1-6; 9 positions match TRBD1. The CDR3 spans 14 residues. Germline V CDR1 and CDR2: GTSNPN, SVGIG (reference sequence). J lost 8 bases, V lost 4 bases, and 6 bases had no gene match. CDR3: CAWTSGTGYSPLHF. Here the CDR3 DNA reads TGTGCCTGGACTTCCGGGACAGGGTATTCACCCCTCCACTTT.

This clone was found a few times. The chain is built from TRBV27 and TRBJ1-1, with D uncertain. The CDR3 runs 14 residues. Trimming removed 6 bases from V and 0 bases from J, with 11 bases in between. CDR1 and CDR2 from the germline V gene are MNHEY and SMNVEV (reference sequence). This CDR3 is CASSPREVNTEAFF. CDR3 DNA sequence: TGTGCCAGCAGCCCCCGCGAGGTGAACACTGAAGCTTTCTTT.

The J gene is TRBJ1-1, the V gene TRBV7-2, with a weak D call TRBD1 (5 bases). V was pared by 5 bases and J by 7 bases, with 14 bases between. The germline V gene has CDR1 SGHTA and CDR2 FQGNSA. CDR3 size: 13 residues. The DNA for the CDR3 is TGTGCCAGCAGCCGACTGGGGGGGGATGAAGCTTTCTTT. This codes for CASSRLGGDEAFF.

This clone was seen once. The gene calls are TRBV7-2 and TRBJ2-5; D gene uncertain. The V end lost 4 bases, the J end lost 2 bases, and 5 bases lay between the germline ends. The CDR3 loop spans 12 amino acids. Germline CDR1 SGHTA, CDR2 FQGNSA. This chain's CDR3 is CASSWAQETQYF. The CDR3, as DNA: TGTGCCAGCAGCTGGGCTCAAGAGACCCAGTACTTC.

Points on this clone: The junction shows a germline mismatch at one end, possibly a read error. This sequence joins TRBV6-5 and TRBJ1-5; D gene ambiguous. The CDR3 runs to 12 residues. CDR1 MNHEY and CDR2 SVGAGI come from the germline V gene. DNA of the CDR3: TGTGCCAGCAGGGCAGGCAACCAGCCCCAGCATTTT. This sequence encodes CASRAGNQPQHF.

The rearrangement joins TRBV18 to TRBJ1-5; D is undetermined. The V end was cut by 6 bases, the J end by 4 bases, with 10 bases between. Per the germline V gene, CDR1 is KGHSH and CDR2 is LQKENI. This CDR3 comprises 13 residues. CDR3 sequence reads: CASSADLNQPQHF. CDR3 in DNA: TGTGCCAGCTCCGCGGACTTAAATCAGCCCCAGCATTTT.

The chain's CDR3 is CASSLATSGRYRGETQYF. In nucleotides, the CDR3 is TGCGCCAGCAGCTTGGCTACTAGCGGGAGGTATAGAGGGGAGACCCAGTACTTC. This chain links TRBV5-1 with TRBJ2-5, with 12 bases lining up with TRBD2. This CDR3 comprises 18 residues. Germline V gives CDR1 SGHRS, CDR2 YFSETQ. V was pared by 0 bases and J by 5 bases, with 11 bases of the junction left unmatched.

V and J are TRBV5-1 and TRBJ2-5; the match to TRBD1 covers 9 bases. Per the germline V gene, CDR1 is SGHRS and CDR2 is YFSETQ. The ends lost 0 bases at V and 2 bases at J; junction bases unmatched: 5. The length of the CDR3 is 16 residues. The CDR3 loop is CASSLGTGAAQETQYF. The CDR3 DNA reads TGCGCCAGCAGCTTGGGGACAGGGGCCGCACAAGAGACCCAGTACTTC.

This clone turned up a few times. V usage is TRBV6-1 and J usage is TRBJ2-7, with D uncertain. Germline V CDR1 and CDR2: MNHNS, SASEGT. V was trimmed by 4 bases and J by 5 bases, leaving 12 bases between them. CDR3 length equals 13 residues. Written as DNA, the CDR3 is TGTGCCAGCAGTGCGAGCCCCCCCGACGAGCAGTACTTC. It specifies CASSASPPDEQYF.

The rearrangement links TRBV19 to TRBJ2-3; 11 nucleotides line up with TRBD2. Germline V gene sequence: CDR1 LNHDA, CDR2 SQIVND (reference sequence). This CDR3 has 16 amino acids. J gave up 2 bases and V 2 bases, and 3 bases lay outside the gene matches. The CDR3 DNA reads TGTGCCAGTAGTATAATAGCGGGAGGGTCCACAGATACGCAGTATTTT. Its protein is CASSIIAGGSTDTQYF.

This rearrangement joins TRBV6-5 to TRBJ1-6; 9 bases are a match to TRBD1. The CDR3 is 15 amino acids. CDR1 and CDR2 from the germline V gene are MNHEY and SVGAGI. V gave up 6 bases and J gave up 4 bases; unmatched junction bases: 4. The CDR3 protein is CASSPGTGYNSPLHF. Here the CDR3 DNA reads TGTGCCAGCAGCCCAGGGACAGGGTATAATTCACCCCTCCACTTT.

This chain links TRBV11-3 with TRBJ2-1, with 8 bases lining up with TRBD1. J gave up 6 bases and V 5 bases, and 3 bases lay outside the gene matches. CDR3 length equals 13 residues. Per the germline V gene, CDR1 is SGHNT and CDR2 is YENEEA. The CDR3 DNA reads as TGTGCCAGCAGCGCCGGGACAGGCAATGAGCAGTTCTTC. As protein: CASSAGTGNEQFF.

The chain carries TRBV10-2 and TRBJ2-7, with D possibly TRBD1 on 6 matching bases. The CDR3 runs to 19 residues. Germline-derived CDR1 and CDR2 are WSHSY and SAAADI. Trimming took off 4 bases at V and 3 bases at J, with 28 bases between the two ends. The CDR3 bases are TGCGCCAGCAGTGGCACGTCTAATCCAACAGGGTCCGACGGCTACGAGCAGTACTTC. Amino acids: CASSGTSNPTGSDGYEQYF.

This chain joins TRBV30 and TRBJ2-3, with 10 bases matching TRBD2. The germline V gene encodes CDR1 GTSNPN and CDR2 SVGIG (reference sequence). The J segment lost 3 bases and the V segment lost 4 bases, leaving 10 bases of the junction unmatched. There are 16 residues in the CDR3. CDR3 bases: TGTGCCTGGACCTCTCGAGCGGGGGGGCCTACAGATACGCAGTATTTT. Its translation: CAWTSRAGGPTDTQYF. The full variable domain, with the rest looked up from reference TRBV30 and TRBJ2-3, is SQTIHQWPATLVQPVGSPLSLECTVEGTSNPNLYWYRQAAGRGLQLLFYSVGIGQISSEVPQNLSASRPQDRQFILSSKKLLLSDSGFYLCAWTSRAGGPTDTQYFGPGTRLTVL.

The chain has TRBV7-2 and TRBJ2-5; TRBD2 matches 12 bases. CDR1 and CDR2 (germline): SGHTA, FQGNSA. The V segment lost 3 bases and the J segment 6 bases; nucleotides outside the gene matches: 11. This CDR3 contains 17 residues. The CDR3 is CASSFTLAGGLGKTQYF. The DNA for the CDR3 is TGTGCCAGCAGCTTTACGCTAGCGGGGGGGCTGGGAAAGACCCAGTACTTC.

This clone was picked up one time. The rearrangement links TRBV18 to TRBJ2-6, with D perhaps matching TRBD1 (6 bases). This CDR3 spans 15 amino acids. V lost 3 bases and J lost 4, with 10 bases in between. The germline V gene encodes CDR1 KGHSH and CDR2 LQKENI. CDR3 nucleotides: TGTGCCAGCTCACCCCAGGGGACCGGGGCCAACGTCCTGACTTTC. Protein sequence: CASSPQGTGANVLTF.